Listed below are T cell receptor beta chains from one sample, sequenced in a study of STAT3 mutations in large granular lymphocyte leukemia. Repertoires were generated with immunoSEQ multiplex PCR, while TCRdb's copy carries only in-frame clones and drops some. The sample has nearly 25,000 clones, around 93% seen once. What was sequenced was peripheral blood mononuclear cells. The receptors were gathered from a man in his forties with T-cell large granular lymphocyte leukemia. Some clones in this sample may be carry-over from other donors' samples. The CDR3 runs from the conserved cysteine through the conserved F or W. Each record gives: clone size, D gene, V gene, J gene, CDR3 DNA, CDR3 protein. D genes are given only for firm matches. The size of a clone is reported for some rows only, either as once, few or many, or as a class for expanded clones.

-	-	TRBV19	TRBJ2-3	TGTGCCAGTAGTATTGAGCTAGCCACAGATACGCAGTATTTT	CASSIELATDTQYF
-	TRBD1	TRBV6-1	TRBJ1-2	TGTGCCAGCAGTGAACTAACGACAGGGGGCTATGGCTACACCTTC	CASSELTTGGYGYTF
-	-	TRBV2	TRBJ1-5	TGTGCCAGCACCCCGGACGGAGCAGGGAGACCCCAGCATTTT	CASTPDGAGRPQHF
-	-	TRBV7-8	TRBJ1-4	TGTGCCAGCAGCGCCGGGTCAACTAATGAAAAACTGTTTTTT	CASSAGSTNEKLFF
-	TRBD1	TRBV5-4	TRBJ1-2	TGTGCCAGCAGCTTACAGGGGTCTAACTATGGCTACACCTTC	CASSLQGSNYGYTF
once	-	TRBV5-1	TRBJ1-1	TGCGCCAGCAGCGGTACATCCGGGACCGTGAACACTGAAGCTTTCTTT	CASSGTSGTVNTEAFF
-	-	TRBV7-2	TRBJ2-5	TGTGCCAGCAGCCCAGGCCGGCCGGGGGTGGTTGGGGAGACCCAGTACTTC	CASSPGRPGVVGETQYF
once	-	TRBV19	TRBJ1-6	TGTGCCAGTAGCCCCGGGAGCTCCTATAATTCACCCCTCCACTTT	CASSPGSSYNSPLHF
-	-	TRBV18	TRBJ2-7	TGTGCCAGCTCACCAACGCAGGGCCACGAGCAGTACTTC	CASSPTQGHEQYF
-	-	TRBV6-5	TRBJ1-4	TGTGCCAGCAGTTACTCAGGGGGGACCTATGAAAAACTGTTTTTT	CASSYSGGTYEKLFF
-	-	TRBV5-1	TRBJ1-1	TGCGCCAGCAGCCCCCTGGGACTCCCTGAAGCTTTCTTT	CASSPLGLPEAFF
-	TRBD2	TRBV5-1	TRBJ2-3	TGCGCCAGCAGCTCGACTAGCGGGGGGGCCGGGGTGACAGATACGCAGTATTTT	CASSSTSGGAGVTDTQYF
once	TRBD1	TRBV7-2	TRBJ1-1	TGTGCCAGCAGGGACCAGAGGGGGCGGGCTTTCTTT	CASRDQRGRAFF
-	-	TRBV2	TRBJ1-2	TGTGCCAGCAGTGAGGGACGGAATTTTTTGGGCTACACCTTC	CASSEGRNFLGYTF